This TCR beta chain was identified in a study of vaccination effects on CD4 cells after COVID-19. The study, taken as a whole, reports: Clones arising from infection and from vaccination showed marked clonal contraction late after vaccination.

This clone turned up a few times. Its antigen is still unknown. The V and J ends lost 7 bases and 7 bases, in that order; junction bases with no gene match: 19. Germline CDR1 reads MNHEY; CDR2 reads SVGEGT. The CDR3 covers 17 residues. ViraFEST used viral peptide pools to expand antigen-specific CD4+ T cells before sequencing. Scientists isolated CD4+ T cells after an approximately 10-day culture period ended. Nucleocapsid antibody tests were negative, and the vaccine recipients had no prior SARS-CoV-2 infection. In culture with around 10 IU/ml IL-2 and around 10 ug/ml peptides, PBMC were grown at 1.5 million to 2 million per well. Cells had half their medium changed to IL-2 medium on days 3 and 7. Clones were sequenced by immunoSEQ multiplex PCR, and TCRdb holds only the in-frame ones, with some missing. This table has under 85,000 clones, roughly 72% appearing once.

This clonotype was sampled from a human donor who received a COVID-19 vaccine. Sequencing used CD4+ T cells from PBMCs cultured with HCoV-229E spike peptides, obtained before COVID-19 vaccination. The chain combines TRBV6-2 or TRBV6-3 with TRBJ1-5, with 7 nucleotides matching TRBD1. The CDR3: CASTPLDGGGQRQPQHF. In DNA form, the CDR3 reads TGTGCCAGCACCCCCTTGGACGGAGGGGGCCAAAGACAGCCCCAGCATTTT.